A single T cell receptor (beta chain) is shown here with its context. The CDR3 totals 11 residues. Trimming removed 7 bases at V and 2 bases at J, with 3 bases between. The data were taken from a study of CD8 T cells in Susac syndrome. 0.5 to 1 ug RNA was reverse transcribed with random hexamers. With immunoSEQ multiplex PCR, TCR beta CDR3 was amplified across 54 Vbeta and 13 Jbeta. TCRdb passed the immunoSEQ multiplex PCR reads through MiXCR, listing each CDR3 protein once. The sample has hundreds of thousands of distinct CDR3 sequences, about 82% seen once; the top ten hold 0.2% to 0.25%. V and J are TRBV12-3 or TRBV12-4 and TRBJ1-3, with D hard to call. What was sequenced was CD8+ T cells from PBMCs. The TCR was taken from a human donor with multiple sclerosis. DNA of the CDR3: TGTGCCAGCACCCCTGGAAACACCATATATTTT. Its protein is CASTPGNTIYF.